This is a list of T cell receptor beta chains from one sample in a study of blood T cell repertoires in COVID-19. Assay used: immunoSEQ multiplex PCR; TCRdb lists only in-frame clones, some missing. Among about 300,000 clones listed, approximately 88% were seen once. Input material: peripheral blood. All receptors derive from a woman in her 30s who had recovered from COVID-19. The CDR3 runs from the conserved cysteine through the conserved F or W. D genes are given only for firm matches. For some rows the clone size is stated as once, few or many, or as a class when expanded; others skip it.

cdr3_length	d_call	v_call	clone_size	j_call	cdr3_aa	cdr3_nt
12	TRBD1	TRBV19	-	TRBJ1-1	CASIAGQGEAFF	TGTGCCAGTATTGCGGGACAGGGGGAAGCTTTCTTT
15	TRBD1	TRBV2	-	TRBJ2-7	CASSVLGQGASEQYF	TGTGCCAGCAGTGTCTTAGGGCAGGGGGCTTCCGAGCAGTACTTC
15	TRBD1	TRBV3-1/TRBV3-2	-	TRBJ1-2	CASSSRTGGHYGYTF	TGTGCCAGCAGCTCCCGGACAGGGGGTCACTATGGCTACACCTTC
14	-	TRBV28	-	TRBJ1-1	CASRKETGNTEAFF	TGTGCCAGCAGGAAAGAAACAGGGAACACTGAAGCTTTCTTT
14	-	TRBV2	-	TRBJ1-2	CASSERVADYGYTF	TGTGCCAGCAGTGAACGGGTCGCCGACTATGGCTACACCTTC
14	-	TRBV13	-	TRBJ1-6	CASRNPDRNSPLHF	TGTGCCAGCAGAAATCCCGACAGGAATTCACCCCTCCACTTT
15	TRBD1	TRBV28	-	TRBJ1-5	CASSFRQGENQPQHF	TGTGCCAGCAGTTTCCGACAGGGGGAAAATCAGCCCCAGCATTTT
13	-	TRBV9	-	TRBJ2-1	CASSVQAYNEQFF	TGTGCCAGCAGCGTACAGGCTTACAATGAGCAGTTCTTC
15	-	TRBV19	-	TRBJ2-7	CASRRGGQDYYEQYF	TGTGCCAGTAGGCGGGGCGGACAGGATTACTACGAGCAGTACTTC
14	TRBD1	TRBV29-1	once	TRBJ2-7	CSASGTGESYEQYF	TGCAGCGCCTCCGGGACAGGGGAGTCCTACGAGCAGTACTTC
15	TRBD1	TRBV28	once	TRBJ1-2	CASSLWGTGVGSYTF	TGTGCCAGCAGTTTATGGGGGACAGGGGTTGGTAGCTACACCTTC
19	-	TRBV7-2	-	TRBJ1-3	CASSLYFGSGGTSGNTIYF	TGTGCCAGCAGCTTATATTTTGGGTCGGGGGGAACCTCTGGAAACACCATATATTTT
13	TRBD1	TRBV2	-	TRBJ2-5	CASSVRQGETQYF	TGTGCCAGCAGTGTTAGACAGGGTGAGACCCAGTACTTC
15	TRBD2	TRBV5-6	few	TRBJ2-1	CASSLIRGGPNEQFF	TGTGCCAGCAGCTTGATACGCGGGGGGCCCAATGAGCAGTTCTTC